These 11 T cell receptor beta chains were sequenced from one sample in a study of blood T cell repertoires in COVID-19. The assay was immunoSEQ multiplex PCR, and TCRdb's table has in-frame clones only and misses some. The data show some 220,000 clones, roughly 85% seen once. The sequencing sample was made of peripheral blood. The receptors derive from a middle-aged man with COVID-19, enrolled during active disease.

The rearrangement joins TRBV5-4 to TRBJ2-1; D perhaps matches TRBD1 (6 bases). Per the germline V gene, CDR1 is SGHNT and CDR2 is YYREEE (reference sequence). The CDR3 loop spans 16 amino acids. The germline V and J ends were trimmed by 4 bases and 6 bases, with 20 bases remaining between them. CDR3 sequence (DNA): TGTGCCAGCAGCAATAAACAGGGTATGTTAAGCAATGAGCAGTTCTTC. It is translated as CASSNKQGMLSNEQFF.

The chain joins TRBV20-1 to TRBJ2-7, with D possibly being TRBD2 (5 bases). The CDR3 is 10 residues long. Germline lookup yields CDR1 DFQATT and CDR2 SNEGSKA (reference sequence). Trimming stripped 5 bases from V and 3 bases from J, with 5 bases between. DNA of the CDR3: TGCAGTGCTCGGGACTACGAGCAGTACTTC. It translates to CSARDYEQYF.

V usage is TRBV30 and J usage is TRBJ2-1, with 9 bases matching TRBD2. CDR1 and CDR2 from the germline V gene are GTSNPN and SVGIG (reference sequence). CDR3 size: 11 residues. Unmatched junction bases numbered 7, after V lost 3 bases and J lost 16 bases. The CDR3 reads CAWRTSGGEFF. The CDR3 nucleotides read TGTGCCTGGAGGACTAGCGGCGGGGAATTCTTC.

The chain carries TRBV18 and TRBJ1-3; D ambiguous. The CDR3 extends over 18 amino acids. CDR1 and CDR2 (germline): KGHSH, LQKENI. Trimming shortened V by 3 bases and J by 0 bases, and 18 bases separated the two germline ends. The CDR3 loop is CASSPSSMPASSGNTIYF. CDR3 in DNA: TGTGCCAGCTCACCCTCATCGATGCCCGCGAGCTCTGGAAACACCATATATTTT.

This clone was counted a single time. V and J are TRBV19 and TRBJ1-2; D is perhaps TRBD1 (6 bases). The CDR3 is made up of 16 amino acids. V gave up 6 bases and J gave up 2 bases, with 19 bases separating them. CDR1 is LNHDA and CDR2 is SQIVND in the germline V gene (reference sequence). Here the CDR3 DNA reads TGTGCCAGTAGGAGGGGGGGTGGCGGTGGCAACTATGGCTACACCTTC. Translation gives CASRRGGGGGNYGYTF.

The chain recombines TRBV11-2 with TRBJ2-7; the D gene is possibly TRBD2 (5 bases). The CDR3 runs 15 residues. The V gene's germline CDR1 is SGHAT and CDR2 FQNNGV. Trimming took off 5 bases at V and 3 bases at J, with 17 bases between the two ends. CDR3 amino acids: CASSLRSGGYYEQYF. The CDR3, as DNA: TGTGCCAGCAGCCTCCGGTCGGGCGGGTACTACGAGCAGTACTTC.

This clone was seen a single time. The chain uses TRBV6-2 or TRBV6-3 and TRBJ2-7, with 10 bases that match TRBD1. With 7 bases clipped from V and 3 bases from J, the junction kept 6 bases outside the gene matches. The CDR3 consists of 14 residues. Germline V gene data show CDR1 as MNHEY and CDR2 as SVGEGT. The CDR3 DNA is TGTGCCAGCACCCCGGGACAGGGGAACTACGAGCAGTACTTC. It translates to CASTPGQGNYEQYF.

The gene calls are TRBV9 and TRBJ1-5; tentatively, D is TRBD1 (5 bases). This CDR3 is 15 amino acids long. Germline CDR1 SGDLS, CDR2 YYNGEE. With 0 bases removed from V and 5 bases from J, the gap between germline ends came to 12 bases. Written as DNA, the CDR3 is TGTGCCAGCAGCGTAGAAGGGGTAGTTGATCAGCCCCAGCATTTT. Translated: CASSVEGVVDQPQHF.

This chain connects TRBV6-8 to TRBJ2-3; 15 bases map to TRBD2. The length of the CDR3 is 17 residues. Germline V lookup: CDR1 MNHGY, CDR2 SAAAGT. V was pared by 4 bases and J by 1 base, with 3 bases of the junction left unmatched. CDR3: CASSSGTSGGRTDTQYF. The CDR3 DNA reads as TGTGCCAGCAGTTCCGGGACTAGCGGGGGGCGCACAGATACGCAGTATTTT.

This CDR3 is CASSGDRRSYNEQFF. CDR3 nucleotides: TGTGCCAGCAGCGGGGACAGGAGGTCCTACAATGAGCAGTTCTTC. The V call is TRBV7-8, the J call TRBJ2-1, with 8 bases matching TRBD1. The junction had 4 bases not matched to a gene; V was cut back by 5 bases and J by 1 base. Germline lookup yields CDR1 SGHVS and CDR2 FQNEAQ. The CDR3 spans 15 residues. Complete variable domain (other parts from reference TRBV7-8 and TRBJ2-1): GAGVSQSPRYKVAKRGQDVALRCDPISGHVSLFWYQQALGQGPEFLTYFQNEAQLDKSGLPSDRFFAERPEGSVSTLKIQRTQQEDSAVYLCASSGDRRSYNEQFFGPGTRLTVL.

The gene calls are TRBV2 and TRBJ1-1; D perhaps matches TRBD1 (6 bases). Trimming left V 8 bases short and J 4 bases short, with 14 bases between. The CDR3 loop spans 13 amino acids. The germline V gene encodes CDR1 SNHLY and CDR2 FYNNEI. The CDR3 nucleotides read TGTGCCAGCTTGCAGGGGAGAAGCACTGAAGCTTTCTTT. Translating it yields CASLQGRSTEAFF.